This T cell receptor beta chain was found in a study of cytomegalovirus exposure and HLA in healthy donors. Study in general: A prior analysis found about 110 million unique TCR beta sequences from 150 million to 200 million T cells.

The CDR3 consists of 17 residues. V was shortened by 6 bases and J by 0 bases, with 15 bases between the two germline ends. Germline V gene lookup returns CDR1 LNHDA and CDR2 SQIVND (reference sequence). It was with 60 Vbeta and 13 Jbeta primers that the PCR ran. Clones were sequenced by immunoSEQ multiplex PCR, and TCRdb holds only the in-frame ones, with some missing. This table holds roughly 150,000 clones, 65% to 80% found once. Sampled while nominally healthy, donors likely had unrecorded immune exposures. In its sample, this clone was seen once. The antigen remains unidentified. Study results and limitations: The study put 150 or so TCR beta chains on its list as cytomegalovirus-associated.

Sequences were obtained from PBMCs. The gene calls are TRBV19 and TRBJ2-6; possible D gene TRBD1, 6 bases. This TCR came from a woman aged 40-49 years in good health and CMV-seronegative. The DNA of the CDR3 is TGTGCCAGTAGGACAGGCTTGGGTAACTCTGGGGCCAACGTCCTGACTTTC. Encoded protein: CASRTGLGNSGANVLTF. Complete variable domain (other parts from reference TRBV19 and TRBJ2-6): DGGITQSPKYLFRKEGQNVTLSCEQNLNHDAMYWYRQDPGQGLRLIYYSQIVNDFQKGDIAEGYSVSREKKESFPLTVTSAQKNPTAFYLCASRTGLGNSGANVLTFGAGSRLTVL.